These T cell receptor beta chains were read from a single sample in a study of Ad26.COV2.S vaccination and SARS-CoV-2 variants. Sequencing used immunoSEQ multiplex PCR; TCRdb keeps in-frame clones, though not all of them. The data contain just over 350,000 clones, 90% to 95% of them seen just once; the ten biggest clones take up about 3.8%. The source was peripheral blood, collected after recovery from COVID-19. The source is a human donor who had recovered from COVID-19. CDR3s include the opening cysteine and the closing phenylalanine or tryptophan. Each record gives: D gene, J gene, V gene, clone size, CDR3 DNA, CDR3 protein. The D gene is left open where the match is weak. For some rows the clone size is stated as once, few or many, or as a class when expanded; others skip it.

>TRBD1|TRBJ2-7|TRBV10-2|.
TGCGCCAGCAGGAGAGGACAGGGCTACGAGCAGTACTTC
CASRRGQGYEQYF
>TRBD2|TRBJ2-3|TRBV24-1|.
TGTGCCACCAGTGACCCGCGTAGCGGGGGGGCCGAAGATACGCAGTATTTT
CATSDPRSGGAEDTQYF
>TRBD2|TRBJ2-3|TRBV9|once
TGTGCCAGCAGCGCCCTGACTAGCGGGGGGGTTGGGACGCAGTATTTT
CASSALTSGGVGTQYF
>.|TRBJ2-7|TRBV3-1/TRBV3-2|once
TGTGCCAGTCTCTCCTACGAGCAGTACTTC
CASLSYEQYF
>TRBD1|TRBJ1-2|TRBV5-1|once
TGCGCCAGCAGCCCCCGGGACAGCTATGGCTACACCTTC
CASSPRDSYGYTF
>.|TRBJ2-2|TRBV6-5|once
TGTGCCAGCGAGTCTCCAGGGGCGGTCGGGGAGCTGTTTTTT
CASESPGAVGELFF
>.|TRBJ2-1|TRBV13|.
TGTGCCAGCAGCTTGTCGCCCTCCTACAATGAGCAGTTCTTC
CASSLSPSYNEQFF
>.|TRBJ2-1|TRBV10-3|.
TGTGCCATCAGTGAGCCCGGACCGATCCGGGGTGGGAATGAGCAGTTCTTC
CAISEPGPIRGGNEQFF
>TRBD1|TRBJ2-7|TRBV4-1|.
TGCGCCAGCAGCCGCTTACAGGGGGTAGCGGACGAGCAGTACTTC
CASSRLQGVADEQYF
>TRBD1|TRBJ2-5|TRBV19|.
TGTGCCAGTAACCGGGGACAGGGGAGTGAAGAGACCCAGTACTTC
CASNRGQGSEETQYF
>.|TRBJ1-2|TRBV5-4|.
TGTGCCAGCAGCTTGGTTGGGGTTGGGGGCTACACCTTC
CASSLVGVGGYTF
>.|TRBJ1-5|TRBV29-1|.
TGCAGCGGGTCAGACTCCGGCCAGCCCCAGCATTTT
CSGSDSGQPQHF
>TRBD2|TRBJ2-1|TRBV6-5|.
TGTGCCAGCCGGGGGAGGGGTGCCCAATGGGAGCAGTTCTTC
CASRGRGAQWEQFF
>.|TRBJ2-1|TRBV5-6|once
TGTGCCAGCAGCTTGCGTCGGGGCTCCAATGAGCAGTTCTTC
CASSLRRGSNEQFF
>.|TRBJ1-1|TRBV3-1/TRBV3-2|.
TGTGCCAGCAGCCAAGATTGGGGGGTGATATTTGAAGCTTTCTTT
CASSQDWGVIFEAFF
>TRBD1|TRBJ1-5|TRBV6-5|.
TGTGCCATTGGGACAGCCAATCAGCCCCAGCATTTT
CAIGTANQPQHF
>TRBD2|TRBJ2-2|TRBV6-1|.
TGTGCCAGCAGTGAAAAGATCGGGAGGTTAAGGGGCACCGGGGAGCTGTTTTTT
CASSEKIGRLRGTGELFF
>.|TRBJ1-1|TRBV19|.
TGTGCCAGCAGTTCCACACTGAACACTGAAGCTTTCTTT
CASSSTLNTEAFF
>.|TRBJ2-1|TRBV2|.
TGTGCCAGCAGTGAAAACAGGGAGACCTACAATGAGCAGTTCTTC
CASSENRETYNEQFF
>TRBD1|TRBJ2-6|TRBV4-2|.
TGTGCCAGCAGCCCGGGCAGGGGGCGCTCATCTGGGGCCAACGTCCTGACTTTC
CASSPGRGRSSGANVLTF
>.|TRBJ1-1|TRBV28|.
TGTGCCAGCAGTTTGCCATACGGGACACGGACTGAAGCTTTCTTT
CASSLPYGTRTEAFF
>.|TRBJ1-1|TRBV12-3/TRBV12-4|once
TGTGCCAGCAGCTCGCTGGTGGACACTGAAGCTTTCTTT
CASSSLVDTEAFF
>.|TRBJ1-1|TRBV23-1|.
TGCGCCAGCAGTCAAATCCTGACTCACGGCTTGACTGAAGCTTTCTTT
CASSQILTHGLTEAFF
>.|TRBJ2-1|TRBV4-3|.
TGCGCCAGCAGCCAAGCGCGCTCGACACTAGTAGGCGATGAGCAGTTCTTC
CASSQARSTLVGDEQFF
>TRBD2|TRBJ2-2|TRBV18|.
TGTGCCAGCTCCCCGCCGGGACTAGCGGGGGGCACGAACACCGGGGAGCTGTTTTTT
CASSPPGLAGGTNTGELFF
>.|TRBJ2-7|TRBV27|.
TGTGCCAGCGGGTTCGTGGGATACAACGAGCAGTACTTC
CASGFVGYNEQYF
>TRBD1|TRBJ1-1|TRBV6-1|once
TGTGCCAGCAGTGACCCGGGACAGGGAAACACTGAAGCTTTCTTT
CASSDPGQGNTEAFF
>.|TRBJ1-5|TRBV16|.
TGTGCCAGCAGAACGGGGGGGGGCAATCAGCCCCAGCATTTT
CASRTGGGNQPQHF
>.|TRBJ1-2|TRBV20-1|.
TGTTTAGCTCGGGGGCGGAATGGCTACACCTTC
CLARGRNGYTF
>.|TRBJ1-4|TRBV18|.
TGTGCCAGCTCCCCCAAGACGGCGGGTAATGAAAAACTGTTTTTT
CASSPKTAGNEKLFF
>.|TRBJ1-1|TRBV19|.
TGTGCCAGTACCTTATACTCAGGGAACACTGAAGCTTTCTTT
CASTLYSGNTEAFF